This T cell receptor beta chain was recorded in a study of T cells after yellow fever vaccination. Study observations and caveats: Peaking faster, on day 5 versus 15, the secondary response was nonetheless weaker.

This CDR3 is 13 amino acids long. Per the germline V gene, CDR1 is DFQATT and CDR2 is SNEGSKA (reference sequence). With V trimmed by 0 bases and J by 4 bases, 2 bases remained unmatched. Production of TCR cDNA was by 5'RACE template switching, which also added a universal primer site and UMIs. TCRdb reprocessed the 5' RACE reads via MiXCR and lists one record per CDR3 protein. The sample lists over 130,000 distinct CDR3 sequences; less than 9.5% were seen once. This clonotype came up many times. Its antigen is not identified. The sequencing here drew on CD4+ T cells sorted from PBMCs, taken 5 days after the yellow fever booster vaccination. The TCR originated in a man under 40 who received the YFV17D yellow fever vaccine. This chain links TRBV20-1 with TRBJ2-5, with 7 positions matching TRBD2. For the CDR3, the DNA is TGCAGTGCTAGAGAAGCGGGAACAGAGACCCAGTACTTC. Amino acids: CSAREAGTETQYF.